A single sample is the source of the 5 T cell receptor beta chains below, sequenced in a study of OX40 agonist ivuxolimab in advanced cancers. Sequenced by immunoSEQ multiplex PCR; TCRdb stores in-frame clones only, minus some. Counted here are some 46,000 clones, 80% to 90% occurring once; the ten biggest clones make up roughly 12%. This specimen was CD4+ or CD8+ T cells sorted from blood, taken in a trial of the OX40 agonist ivuxolimab. Receptors originate from an adult with an advanced solid tumor such as melanoma, head and neck, liver or kidney cancer.

The J gene is TRBJ2-7, the V gene TRBV15; 9 nucleotides agree with TRBD2. The CDR3 is 15 amino acids. The ends lost 3 bases at V and 4 bases at J; junction bases unmatched: 7. From germline, CDR1 is LNHNV and CDR2 YYDKDF (reference sequence). The CDR3 loop is CATSRGRGGPYEQYF. The CDR3 nucleotides are TGTGCCACCAGCAGGGGGCGGGGGGGCCCATACGAGCAGTACTTC.

The rearrangement uses TRBV9 and TRBJ2-5, with D perhaps matching TRBD2 (7 bases). The length of the CDR3 is 15 residues. Germline CDR1 and CDR2: SGDLS and YYNGEE. Trimming took off 0 bases at V and 0 bases at J, with 9 bases between the two ends. The CDR3 sequence is CASSVEGGYQETQYF. In DNA form, the CDR3 reads TGTGCCAGCAGCGTAGAGGGGGGGTACCAAGAGACCCAGTACTTC.

J is TRBJ2-1 and V is TRBV5-1; TRBD2 matches at 10 bases. J was trimmed by 3 bases and V by 4 bases; bases with no gene match: 19. CDR3 size: 20 residues. The V gene's germline CDR1 is SGHRS and CDR2 YFSETQ. CDR3 protein: CASSPPHSGRSPYFYNEQFF. CDR3 nucleotides: TGCGCCAGCAGCCCCCCCCATAGCGGGAGGAGCCCCTACTTCTACAATGAGCAGTTCTTC.

The chain combines TRBV5-1 with TRBJ2-7; D call uncertain. V lost 0 bases and J lost 1, with 8 bases in between. Germline V gene lookup returns CDR1 SGHRS and CDR2 YFSETQ. The CDR3 has 14 amino acids. DNA for the CDR3: TGCGCCAGCAGCTTGGGTTGGAATTCCTACGAGCAGTACTTC. Its protein is CASSLGWNSYEQYF.

The chain uses TRBV25-1 and TRBJ2-1, with 9 bases lining up with TRBD2. V lost 4 bases to trimming and J lost 4 bases; unmatched junction nucleotides: 8. CDR1 is MGHDK, CDR2 SYGVNS, per germline. This CDR3 has 16 amino acids. This chain's CDR3 is CASSGREGLEYNEQFF. For the CDR3, the DNA is TGTGCCAGCAGTGGGCGGGAGGGCCTGGAATACAATGAGCAGTTCTTC.